This T cell receptor beta chain was recorded in a study of control samples from healthy donors and cancer patients. TCRdb's copy holds only in-frame clones and misses some; the assay was immunoSEQ multiplex PCR. The repertoire includes over 100,000 clones, over 75% of them detected once, and 2% to 3% sits in the top ten. This clone was seen a handful of times. This CDR3 has 16 residues. Trimming shortened V by 0 bases and J by 4 bases, and 13 bases separated the two germline ends. Germline V gene data show CDR1 as SGHRS and CDR2 as YFSETQ. This TCR was sampled from a man aged 40-49 years in good health. The sequencing input was blood. The V call is TRBV5-1, the J call TRBJ2-2; D possibly corresponds to TRBD2 (7 bases). DNA for the CDR3: TGCGCCAGCAGCTTGGATGGGGGGGCCAGCACCGGGGAGCTGTTTTTT. This codes for CASSLDGGASTGELFF. Looking up the rest from reference TRBV5-1 and TRBJ2-2 gives the full variable domain: KAGVTQTPRYLIKTRGQQVTLSCSPISGHRSVSWYQQTPGQGLQFLFEYFSETQRNKGNFPGRFSGRQFSNSRSEMNVSTLELGDSALYLCASSLDGGASTGELFFGEGSRLTVL.